The 31 T cell receptor beta chains reported below all come from one sample, sequenced in a study of PD-1 blockade in classical Hodgkin lymphoma. With no exception, relapse followed autologous stem cell transplantation in all patients, and brentuximab vedotin exposure varied. Profiling relied on immunoSEQ multiplex PCR, and the TCRdb table lists in-frame clones only, not all of them. The sample carries about 110,000 clones, 80% to 90% recorded once. Sequences were derived from peripheral blood mononuclear cells (PBMCs), sampled before the second cycle of nivolumab. The receptors were sampled from a human donor with classical Hodgkin lymphoma.

In this sample, this clone turned up once. The DNA for the CDR3 is TGTGCCAGCAGCGTACGGCTAGCGGGAGGAAATGAGCAGTTCTTC. This gives the protein CASSVRLAGGNEQFF. The chain couples TRBV9 to TRBJ2-1; 11 positions match TRBD2. The junction had 4 bases not matched to a gene; V was cut back by 1 base and J by 7 bases. The CDR3 runs 15 residues. Germline CDR1 is SGDLS and CDR2 is YYNGEE.

The gene calls are TRBV10-2 and TRBJ2-7; tentatively, D is TRBD1 (6 bases). Germline V gene lookup returns CDR1 WSHSY and CDR2 SAAADI. The CDR3 loop spans 15 amino acids. Trimming cost V 0 bases and J 4 bases, with 13 bases left between them. The CDR3 spells CASSESSGTSYEQYF. The CDR3 DNA reads as TGCGCCAGCAGTGAGTCGTCGGGGACATCTTACGAGCAGTACTTC.

The V call is TRBV5-6, the J call TRBJ2-2, with 13 bases identical to TRBD2. V trimming: 3 bases; J trimming: 6 bases; junction bases outside the gene matches: 14. The CDR3 contains 19 residues. CDR1 SGHDT and CDR2 YYEEEE come from the germline V gene. CDR3 DNA sequence: TGTGCCAGCAGCTCCGCTTTCGGGACTAGCGGGACCGGGGCCGGGGAGCTGTTTTTT. Residues: CASSSAFGTSGTGAGELFF.

This clone has a single count. The chain is built from TRBV4-1 and TRBJ1-5; a weak D match, TRBD1 (5 bases). V dropped 3 bases and J dropped 2 bases, with 14 bases sitting between them. The V gene's germline CDR1 is MGHRA and CDR2 YSYEKL. There are 16 residues in the CDR3. The CDR3 loop is CASSHPGLGGNQPQHF. The CDR3 nucleotides are TGCGCCAGCAGCCATCCGGGACTCGGGGGCAATCAGCCCCAGCATTTT.

The chain is built from TRBV7-9 and TRBJ2-5; tentatively, D is TRBD2 (5 bases). The CDR3 runs to 13 residues. Trimming shortened V by 5 bases and J by 5 bases, and 12 bases separated the two germline ends. The V gene's germline CDR1 is SEHNR and CDR2 FQNEAQ (reference sequence). The CDR3 spells CASSLLTGETQYF. In DNA form, the CDR3 reads TGTGCCAGCAGCCTTCTCACGGGGGAGACCCAGTACTTC.

This chain joins TRBV9 and TRBJ1-3, with a possible D match to TRBD1 (5 bases). This CDR3 contains 16 residues. Trimming shortened V by 0 bases and J by 0 bases, and 10 bases separated the two germline ends. Looked up from germline, CDR1 is SGDLS and CDR2 is YYNGEE. The CDR3 loop is CASSVVGGGSGNTIYF. The DNA of the CDR3 is TGTGCCAGCAGCGTAGTTGGCGGGGGCTCTGGAAACACCATATATTTT.

The chain recombines TRBV9 with TRBJ1-2; D is undetermined. CDR3 length: 17 residues. Trimming cost V 4 bases and J 7 bases, with 26 bases left between them. Germline V lookup: CDR1 SGDLS, CDR2 YYNGEE. CDR3 in DNA: TGTGCCAGCAGCCCCGGGTCCCTTCTTCCCCGCGGCGGTGGCTACACCTTC. Encoded protein: CASSPGSLLPRGGGYTF.

J is TRBJ1-1 and V is TRBV6-5, with no clear D. Germline V gene sequence: CDR1 MNHEY, CDR2 SVGAGI. The length of the CDR3 is 15 residues. Trimming pared 0 bases from V and 2 bases from J, leaving 10 bases between. In nucleotides, the CDR3 is TGTGCCAGCAGTTACTCGAGTGGGTTAAACACTGAAGCTTTCTTT. Residues: CASSYSSGLNTEAFF.

This clone has more than one count but fewer than ten. This chain links TRBV5-1 with TRBJ1-3, with no clear D. The CDR3 has 15 residues. Trimming took off 2 bases at V and 4 bases at J, with 13 bases between the two ends. The germline CDR1 and CDR2 sequences are SGHRS and YFSETQ. The CDR3 DNA is TGCGCCAGCAGCTTAGAGGGCCCCTTGGGAAACACCATATATTTT. This codes for CASSLEGPLGNTIYF.

The rearrangement links TRBV27 to TRBJ2-7; TRBD2 might be the D (7 bases). This CDR3 has 14 amino acids. V was pared by 6 bases and J by 9 bases, with 21 bases between. Per germline, CDR1 MNHEY and CDR2 SMNVEV (reference sequence). This CDR3 is CASSPRGAYERQYF. The CDR3 DNA reads as TGTGCCAGCAGCCCACGGGGGGCTTACGAGCGGCAGTACTTC.

V usage is TRBV10-2 and J usage is TRBJ2-3, with D unresolved. This CDR3 spans 13 amino acids. Between the trimmed V and J ends, which lost 4 bases and 1 base, there was a span of 6 bases. Germline CDR1 reads WSHSY; CDR2 reads SAAADI. The CDR3 loop reads CASSGGGTDTQYF. The CDR3 DNA reads as TGCGCCAGCAGTGGTGGGGGCACAGATACGCAGTATTTT.

The CDR3 DNA reads as TGTGCCAGCACCCCTGGCGTGGGGACAGCCGCGTCCTACGAGCAGTACTTC. Translation gives CASTPGVGTAASYEQYF. The chain has TRBV7-9 and TRBJ2-7, with 7 bases aligning to TRBD1. V trimming: 7 bases; J trimming: 1 base; junction bases outside the gene matches: 16. There are 17 residues in the CDR3. Germline lookup yields CDR1 SEHNR and CDR2 FQNEAQ (reference sequence). Looking up the rest from reference TRBV7-9 and TRBJ2-7 gives the full variable domain: DTGVSQNPRHKITKRGQNVTFRCDPISEHNRLYWYRQTLGQGPEFLTYFQNEAQLEKSRLLSDRFSAERPKGSFSTLEIQRTEQGDSAMYLCASTPGVGTAASYEQYFGPGTRLTVT.

V and J are TRBV28 and TRBJ1-2; 7 bases align to TRBD1. Germline assignment: CDR1 MDHEN and CDR2 SYDVKM. The V segment lost 4 bases and the J segment 0 bases; nucleotides outside the gene matches: 5. This CDR3 is built from 15 residues. This chain's CDR3 is CASSSPTGTNYGYTF. The CDR3 bases are TGTGCCAGCAGTTCCCCGACAGGGACTAACTATGGCTACACCTTC.

Comment on this clone: The same CDR3 arises from other DNA sequences in this sample as well. The chain is built from TRBV19 and TRBJ2-7; D tentatively reads TRBD1 or TRBD2 (5 bases each). The CDR3 spans 15 residues. Deletions cut 3 bases from V and 0 bases from J, with 12 bases between. From germline, CDR1 is LNHDA and CDR2 SQIVND (reference sequence). DNA for the CDR3: TGTGCCAGTAGTATCGCTGGGGGACCCTCCTACGAGCAGTACTTC. It encodes CASSIAGGPSYEQYF.

Here the CDR3 DNA reads TGTGCCAGCAGCCCCCGAGCCCCGCCAGATACGCAGTATTTT. Residues: CASSPRAPPDTQYF. The V and J genes are TRBV7-2 and TRBJ2-3; D not certain. The CDR3 contains 14 residues. Germline V CDR1 and CDR2: SGHTA, FQGNSA. Trimming removed 5 bases from V and 4 bases from J, with 13 bases in between.

The chain couples TRBV7-9 to TRBJ2-3, with 7 bases identical to TRBD2. The V gene's germline CDR1 is SEHNR and CDR2 FQNEAQ (reference sequence). The CDR3 extends over 16 amino acids. The V segment lost 2 bases and the J segment 5 bases; nucleotides outside the gene matches: 10. The CDR3 protein is CASSLWAGEVLDTQYF. CDR3 DNA sequence: TGTGCCAGCAGCTTATGGGCGGGAGAGGTTTTAGATACGCAGTATTTT.

This clone is a singleton in its sample. CDR3: CASSGQGVAYEQYF. The CDR3 DNA reads as TGTGCCAGCAGTGGGCAGGGGGTGGCCTACGAGCAGTACTTC. V is TRBV27 and J is TRBJ2-7; 7 bases are shared with TRBD1. The CDR3 loop spans 14 amino acids. CDR1 and CDR2 from the germline V gene are MNHEY and SMNVEV (reference sequence). Trimming at V came to 5 bases and at J to 2 bases, leaving 6 bases not matched to a gene.

The chain employs TRBV2 and TRBJ2-1; TRBD2 agrees at 10 bases. CDR1 SNHLY and CDR2 FYNNEI come from the germline V gene. V shed 7 bases, J shed 8 bases, and the junction held 14 bases outside the gene matches. The CDR3 is 16 residues long. CDR3 nucleotide sequence: TGTGCCAGCACCAGAAGGTCTAGCGGGAGTTTGTATGAGCAGTTCTTC. Residues: CASTRRSSGSLYEQFF.

V gene TRBV28 combines with J gene TRBJ2-7; no reliable D call. Germline V lookup: CDR1 MDHEN, CDR2 SYDVKM. The CDR3 runs to 11 residues. Trimming took 2 bases from V and 4 from J, leaving 3 bases between them. The CDR3 nucleotides are TGTGCCAGCAGTTTAGGGTACGAGCAGTACTTC. This codes for CASSLGYEQYF.

The V and J genes are TRBV19 and TRBJ2-1; D gene unclear. Germline CDR1 is LNHDA and CDR2 is SQIVND (reference sequence). V lost 3 bases to trimming and J lost 8 bases, with 14 bases between them. This CDR3 has 14 amino acids. Written as DNA, the CDR3 is TGTGCCAGTAGTATGTCTCGGGTAGAGGATGAGCAGTTCTTC. It yields the protein CASSMSRVEDEQFF.

J is TRBJ2-6 and V is TRBV5-1; D tentatively fits TRBD1 or TRBD2 (6 bases each). CDR1 is SGHRS and CDR2 is YFSETQ in the germline V gene. CDR3 length equals 18 residues. The V and J ends lost 4 bases and 0 bases respectively, with 17 bases between them. CDR3 amino acids: CASSPPWRGNSGANVLTF. CDR3 DNA: TGCGCCAGCAGCCCGCCGTGGAGGGGGAACTCTGGGGCCAACGTCCTGACTTTC. Based on the CDR3 plus reference TRBV5-1 and TRBJ2-6, the full variable domain is KAGVTQTPRYLIKTRGQQVTLSCSPISGHRSVSWYQQTPGQGLQFLFEYFSETQRNKGNFPGRFSGRQFSNSRSEMNVSTLELGDSALYLCASSPPWRGNSGANVLTFGAGSRLTVL.

This sequence joins TRBV19 and TRBJ1-5; D is unresolved. Germline V gives CDR1 LNHDA, CDR2 SQIVND (reference sequence). V was trimmed by 0 bases and J by 9 bases, leaving 9 bases between them. The CDR3 totals 13 residues. Here the CDR3 reads CASSIDRTTPQHF. CDR3 in DNA: TGTGCCAGTAGTATAGATCGGACGACGCCCCAGCATTTT.

V and J are TRBV2 and TRBJ2-7; TRBD2 might be the D (5 bases). CDR3 length: 14 amino acids. CDR1 is SNHLY, CDR2 FYNNEI, per germline. With 6 bases removed from V and 3 bases from J, the gap between germline ends came to 15 bases. The CDR3 sequence is CASRSGLPGYEQYF. CDR3 bases: TGTGCCAGCAGATCGGGATTGCCCGGCTACGAGCAGTACTTC.

This clone has a single count. This chain uses TRBV27 with TRBJ2-7, with 8 bases lining up with TRBD1. V lost 6 bases, J lost 2 bases, and 6 bases stayed unmatched. Germline V CDR1 and CDR2: MNHEY, SMNVEV (reference sequence). CDR3 length: 14 residues. The chain's CDR3 is CASRKTGGTYEQYF. Written as DNA, the CDR3 is TGTGCCAGCAGAAAAACAGGGGGTACCTACGAGCAGTACTTC.

The J gene is TRBJ2-7, the V gene TRBV5-4; no firm D call. Germline V CDR1 and CDR2: SGHNT, YYREEE (reference sequence). V was trimmed by 0 bases and J by 1 base, leaving 8 bases between them. The CDR3 is 14 amino acids. This chain's CDR3 is CASSLGQISYEQYF. The CDR3 DNA reads as TGTGCCAGCAGCTTGGGTCAGATTTCCTACGAGCAGTACTTC.

J is TRBJ1-3 and V is TRBV28, with D maybe TRBD1 (5 bases). V lost 9 bases to trimming and J lost 0 bases, with 21 bases between them. The CDR3 spans 17 residues. The germline CDR1 and CDR2 sequences are MDHEN and SYDVKM. The CDR3: CASLRRTSGFSGNTIYF. Here the CDR3 DNA reads TGTGCCAGTTTAAGGAGGACATCAGGTTTCTCTGGAAACACCATATATTTT.

In this sample, this clone turned up once. The J gene is TRBJ1-4, the V gene TRBV7-2; TRBD1 is a possible D gene (6 bases). V was clipped by 4 bases and J by 0 bases, with 15 bases between them. The CDR3 extends over 17 amino acids. Germline CDR1 SGHTA, CDR2 FQGNSA. This chain's CDR3 is CASSSEGGSTTNEKLFF. CDR3 coding DNA: TGTGCCAGCAGCTCCGAAGGGGGTTCCACAACTAATGAAAAACTGTTTTTT.

This clone was recorded once. This chain uses TRBV6-6 with TRBJ2-7; D possibly uses TRBD1 or TRBD2 (5 bases each). CDR3 length: 14 amino acids. CDR1 is MNHNY and CDR2 is SVGAGI in the germline V gene (reference sequence). V was cut by 5 bases and J by 0 bases, with 11 bases left in between. CDR3 bases: TGTGCCAGCAGTCGAAGGGACGGCTCCTACGAGCAGTACTTC. Translating it yields CASSRRDGSYEQYF.

The chain is built from TRBV29-1 and TRBJ2-2, with TRBD2 as a possible D gene (6 bases). Trimming cost V 6 bases and J 2 bases, with 13 bases left between them. The CDR3 runs 14 residues. Germline V gives CDR1 SQVTM, CDR2 ANQGSEA. CDR3 in amino acids: CSVLRRGNTGELFF. As DNA, the CDR3 is TGCAGCGTACTACGGAGGGGTAACACCGGGGAGCTGTTTTTT.

This chain links TRBV6-4 with TRBJ2-1; no definite D call. The CDR3 length is 10 residues. With 3 bases removed from V and 10 bases from J, the gap between germline ends came to 4 bases. The germline V gene encodes CDR1 MRHNA and CDR2 SNTAGT. Here the CDR3 DNA reads TGTGCCAGCAGTGATTTCGAGCAGTTCTTC. This codes for CASSDFEQFF.

CDR3 sequence: CASSPTGRGNQPQHF. DNA of the CDR3: TGTGCCAGCAGCCCGACAGGTCGGGGCAATCAGCCCCAGCATTTT. The V gene is TRBV6-6, the J gene TRBJ1-5; the D gene is possibly TRBD1 (6 bases). Between the trimmed V and J ends, which lost 6 bases and 2 bases, there was a span of 14 bases. This CDR3 has 15 residues. Germline lookup yields CDR1 MNHNY and CDR2 SVGAGI (reference sequence).